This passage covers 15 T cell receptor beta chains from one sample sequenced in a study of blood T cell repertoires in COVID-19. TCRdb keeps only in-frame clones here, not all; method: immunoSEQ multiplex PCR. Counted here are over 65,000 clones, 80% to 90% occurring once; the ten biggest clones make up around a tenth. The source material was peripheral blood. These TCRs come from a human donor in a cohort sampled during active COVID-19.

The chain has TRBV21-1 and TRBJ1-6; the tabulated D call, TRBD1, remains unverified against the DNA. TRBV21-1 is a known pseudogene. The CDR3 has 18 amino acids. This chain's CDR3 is CASSQGHKERAYNSPLHF. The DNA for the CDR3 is TGTGCCAGCTCCCAGGGACACAAAGAAAGGGCGTATAATTCACCCCTCCACTTT.

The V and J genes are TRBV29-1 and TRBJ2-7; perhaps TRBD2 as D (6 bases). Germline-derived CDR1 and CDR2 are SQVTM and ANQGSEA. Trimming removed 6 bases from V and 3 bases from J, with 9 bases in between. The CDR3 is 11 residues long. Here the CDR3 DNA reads TGCAGCGTGGCGGGACTCTACGAGCAGTACTTC. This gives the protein CSVAGLYEQYF.

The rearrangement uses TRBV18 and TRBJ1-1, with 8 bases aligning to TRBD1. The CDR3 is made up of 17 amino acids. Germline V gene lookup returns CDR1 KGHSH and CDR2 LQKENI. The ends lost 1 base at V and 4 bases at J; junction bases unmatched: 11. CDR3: CASSPLRLGQGGTEAFF. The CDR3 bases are TGTGCCAGCTCACCACTCCGGTTAGGACAGGGTGGCACTGAAGCTTTCTTT.

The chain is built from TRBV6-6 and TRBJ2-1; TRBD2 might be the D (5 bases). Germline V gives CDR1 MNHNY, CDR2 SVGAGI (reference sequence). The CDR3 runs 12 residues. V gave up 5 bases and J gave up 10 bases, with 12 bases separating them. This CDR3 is CASSERFWEQFF. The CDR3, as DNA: TGTGCCAGCAGTGAGCGGTTCTGGGAGCAGTTCTTC.

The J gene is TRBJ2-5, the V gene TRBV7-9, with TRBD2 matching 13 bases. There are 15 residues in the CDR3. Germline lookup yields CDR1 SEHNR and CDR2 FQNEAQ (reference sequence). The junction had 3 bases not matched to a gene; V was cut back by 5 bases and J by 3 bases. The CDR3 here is CASSPGLAGEETQYF. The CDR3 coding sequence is TGTGCCAGCAGCCCAGGACTAGCGGGAGAAGAGACCCAGTACTTC.

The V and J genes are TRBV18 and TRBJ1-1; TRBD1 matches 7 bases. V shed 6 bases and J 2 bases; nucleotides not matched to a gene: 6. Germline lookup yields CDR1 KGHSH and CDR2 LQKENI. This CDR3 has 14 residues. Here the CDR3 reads CASSRTGANTEAFF. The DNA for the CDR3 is TGTGCCAGCTCGCGAACAGGGGCCAACACTGAAGCTTTCTTT.

CDR3 protein: CASSKATSGSVYEQYF. The CDR3 coding sequence is TGTGCCAGCAGCAAAGCAACTAGCGGGAGTGTCTACGAGCAGTACTTC. The rearrangement uses TRBV21-1 and TRBJ2-7; the table assigns TRBD2, which was not confirmed against the DNA. TRBV21-1 counts as a pseudogene. CDR3 length: 16 amino acids.

DNA of the CDR3: TGTGCCAGCAGTTACGACAGGGCGACGGGGACTGAAGCTTTCTTT. Residues: CASSYDRATGTEAFF. The chain combines TRBV6-5 with TRBJ1-1; 7 positions match TRBD1. The CDR3 is 15 residues long. The ends lost 2 bases at V and 5 bases at J; junction bases unmatched: 8. From germline, CDR1 is MNHEY and CDR2 SVGAGI.

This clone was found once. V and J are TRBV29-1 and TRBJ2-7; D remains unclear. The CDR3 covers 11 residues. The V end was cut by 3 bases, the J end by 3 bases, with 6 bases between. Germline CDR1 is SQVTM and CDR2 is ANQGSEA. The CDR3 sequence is CSVEADYEQYF. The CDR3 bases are TGCAGCGTTGAGGCAGACTACGAGCAGTACTTC.

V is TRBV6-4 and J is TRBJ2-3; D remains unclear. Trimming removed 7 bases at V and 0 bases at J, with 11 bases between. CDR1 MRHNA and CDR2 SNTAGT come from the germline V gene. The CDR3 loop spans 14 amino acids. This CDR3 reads CASTRMRSTDTQYF. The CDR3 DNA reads TGTGCCAGCACCCGCATGCGGAGCACAGATACGCAGTATTTT.

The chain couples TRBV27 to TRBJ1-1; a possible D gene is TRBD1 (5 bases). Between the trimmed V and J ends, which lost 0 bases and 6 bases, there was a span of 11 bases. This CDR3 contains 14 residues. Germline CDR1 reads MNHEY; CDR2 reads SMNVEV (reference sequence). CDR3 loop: CASSLSAGQPEAFF. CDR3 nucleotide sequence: TGTGCCAGCAGTTTATCGGCCGGACAACCTGAAGCTTTCTTT.

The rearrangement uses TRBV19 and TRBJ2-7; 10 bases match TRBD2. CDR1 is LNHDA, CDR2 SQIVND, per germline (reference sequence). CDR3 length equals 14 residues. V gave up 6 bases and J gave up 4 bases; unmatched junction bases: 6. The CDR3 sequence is CASRPSGSSYEQYF. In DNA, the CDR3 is TGTGCCAGTAGGCCTAGCGGGAGTAGTTACGAGCAGTACTTC.

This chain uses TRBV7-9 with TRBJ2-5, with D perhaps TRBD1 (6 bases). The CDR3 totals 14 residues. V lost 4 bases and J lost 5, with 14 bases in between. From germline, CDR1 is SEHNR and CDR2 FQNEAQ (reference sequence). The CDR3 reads CASSSWTAWETQYF. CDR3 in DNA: TGTGCCAGCAGCTCATGGACAGCGTGGGAGACCCAGTACTTC.

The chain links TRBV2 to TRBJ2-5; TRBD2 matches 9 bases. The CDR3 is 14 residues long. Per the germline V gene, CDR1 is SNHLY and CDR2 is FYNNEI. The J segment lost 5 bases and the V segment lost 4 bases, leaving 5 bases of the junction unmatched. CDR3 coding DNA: TGTGCCAGCAGTGGAGGGCTAGCGGGGGAGACCCAGTACTTC. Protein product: CASSGGLAGETQYF.

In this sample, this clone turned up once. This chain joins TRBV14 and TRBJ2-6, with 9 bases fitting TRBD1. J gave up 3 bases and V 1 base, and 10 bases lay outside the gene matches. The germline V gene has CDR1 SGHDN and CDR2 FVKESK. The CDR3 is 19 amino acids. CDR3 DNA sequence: TGTGCCAGCAGCCAAGGTTTCGACAGGGGGAAGGGTGGGGCCAACGTCCTGACTTTC. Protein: CASSQGFDRGKGGANVLTF.